The clone carrying this T cell receptor beta chain was counted at least ten times. The target antigen is unknown. The data stem from a study of T cell repertoires in cytomegalovirus infection. A single record per CDR3 protein comes from TCRdb applying MiXCR to the reads. Of 830,000 or so distinct CDR3 sequences in the sample, 32% were seen once. There are 15 residues in the CDR3. Germline CDR1 and CDR2: MGHRA and YSYEKL. The V end was cut by 2 bases, the J end by 2 bases, with 11 bases between. This sequence joins TRBV4-1 and TRBJ2-3; maybe TRBD1 (7 bases). The sequence was collected from a human donor in good health (CMV status not recorded). Some clones in this sample may be carry-over from other donors' samples. The input for sequencing was cultured CD8+ T cells from PBMCs, taken from culture after CMV antigen stimulation. CDR3 sequence (DNA): TGCGCCAGCAGCCAAAGGAGGGGGCTCACAGATACGCAGTATTTT. Protein: CASSQRRGLTDTQYF.